Listed below are T cell receptor beta chains from one sample, sequenced in a study of CD8+CD57+ T cells in acquired aplastic anemia. Via MiXCR, TCRdb re-called the reads, giving one row per CDR3 protein. Here the sample spans over 150,000 distinct CDR3 sequences, around 50% being singletons. The sequenced sample consisted of sorted CD4+, CD8+, or CD8+CD57+ T cells (not recorded which) from PBMCs. Every receptor here comes from a human donor in good health, serving as a control. The CDR3 runs from the conserved cysteine through the conserved F or W. The D gene is left open where the match is weak. Clone size is stated in some rows and not others, as once, few, many or a class when expanded.

j_gene: TRBJ2-3
d_gene: TRBD2
v_gene: TRBV7-3
abundance: -
CDR3aa: CASSSREANTDTQYF
CDR3nt: TGTGCCAGCAGCTCTCGGGAGGCGAACACAGATACGCAGTATTTT

j_gene: TRBJ2-2
d_gene: -
v_gene: TRBV10-3
abundance: -
CDR3aa: CAIRATSSTGELFF
CDR3nt: TGTGCCATCAGGGCGACTTCAAGCACCGGGGAGCTGTTTTTT

j_gene: TRBJ2-7
d_gene: -
v_gene: TRBV19
abundance: -
CDR3aa: CASSPKSGAYEQYF
CDR3nt: TGTGCCAGTAGCCCAAAGTCGGGTGCCTACGAGCAGTACTTC

j_gene: TRBJ2-6
d_gene: -
v_gene: TRBV7-6
abundance: many
CDR3aa: CASSLESGANVLTF
CDR3nt: TGTGCCAGCAGCTTAGAGTCTGGGGCCAACGTCCTGACTTTC

j_gene: TRBJ2-3
d_gene: TRBD2
v_gene: TRBV19
abundance: few
CDR3aa: CASSIPTLAGETDTQYF
CDR3nt: TGTGCCAGTAGTATCCCTACTCTAGCGGGAGAGACAGATACGCAGTATTTT

j_gene: TRBJ2-3
d_gene: -
v_gene: TRBV7-3
abundance: many
CDR3aa: CASSGGTSTDTQYF
CDR3nt: TGTGCCAGCAGCGGAGGGACTAGCACAGATACGCAGTATTTT

j_gene: TRBJ2-3
d_gene: TRBD2
v_gene: TRBV7-2
abundance: -
CDR3aa: CASSWTSGGTDTQYF
CDR3nt: TGTGCCAGCAGCTGGACTAGCGGGGGGACAGATACGCAGTATTTT

j_gene: TRBJ2-5
d_gene: TRBD2
v_gene: TRBV10-3
abundance: -
CDR3aa: CASSEAGGGQETQYF
CDR3nt: TGTGCCAGCAGTGAAGCCGGGGGGGGCCAAGAGACCCAGTACTTC

j_gene: TRBJ2-5
d_gene: -
v_gene: TRBV7-2
abundance: many
CDR3aa: CASSLSSAVQETQYF
CDR3nt: TGTGCCAGCAGCTTATCCTCAGCGGTCCAAGAGACCCAGTACTTC

j_gene: TRBJ2-7
d_gene: -
v_gene: TRBV15
abundance: -
CDR3aa: CATSRVVRVDEQYF
CDR3nt: TGTGCCACCAGCAGAGTGGTTAGGGTTGACGAGCAGTACTTC

j_gene: TRBJ2-7
d_gene: -
v_gene: TRBV9
abundance: -
CDR3aa: CASSARSDGLSEQYF
CDR3nt: TGTGCCAGCAGCGCTCGGTCGGACGGGCTTTCTGAGCAGTACTTC

j_gene: TRBJ2-3
d_gene: -
v_gene: TRBV9
abundance: -
CDR3aa: CASSVGSATDTQYF
CDR3nt: TGTGCCAGCAGCGTAGGGTCGGCCACAGATACGCAGTATTTT

j_gene: TRBJ2-1
d_gene: TRBD2
v_gene: TRBV9
abundance: -
CDR3aa: CASSGRASGANEQFF
CDR3nt: TGTGCCAGCAGCGGCCGGGCTAGCGGGGCAAATGAGCAGTTCTTC

j_gene: TRBJ1-6
d_gene: -
v_gene: TRBV7-2
abundance: many
CDR3aa: CASSPGRDYNSPLHF
CDR3nt: TGTGCCAGCAGCCCCGGCCGGGACTATAATTCACCCCTCCACTTT

j_gene: TRBJ1-2
d_gene: TRBD1
v_gene: TRBV6-5
abundance: many
CDR3aa: CASRRQTGVYGYTF
CDR3nt: TGTGCCAGCAGAAGACAGACAGGGGTCTATGGCTACACCTTC

j_gene: TRBJ2-1
d_gene: TRBD2
v_gene: TRBV5-8
abundance: many
CDR3aa: CASTVTSGGYNEQFF
CDR3nt: TGTGCCAGCACCGTCACTAGCGGGGGTTACAATGAGCAGTTCTTC

j_gene: TRBJ2-7
d_gene: -
v_gene: TRBV18
abundance: -
CDR3aa: CASSPPGQSLYEQYF
CDR3nt: TGTGCCAGCTCACCACCGGGACAATCCCTCTACGAGCAGTACTTC

j_gene: TRBJ2-3
d_gene: -
v_gene: TRBV5-1
abundance: once
CDR3aa: CASSVSPGEYTDTQYF
CDR3nt: TGTGCCAGCAGCGTAAGTCCGGGTGAATACACAGATACGCAGTATTTT

j_gene: TRBJ2-7
d_gene: TRBD1
v_gene: TRBV20-1
abundance: -
CDR3aa: CSASTGAAYEQYF
CDR3nt: TGCAGTGCGTCGACAGGGGCAGCATACGAGCAGTACTTC

j_gene: TRBJ2-1
d_gene: -
v_gene: TRBV4-1
abundance: -
CDR3aa: CASSHSYDLFF
CDR3nt: TGCGCCAGCAGCCATAGCTACGACCTGTTCTTC

j_gene: TRBJ1-1
d_gene: -
v_gene: TRBV7-9
abundance: few
CDR3aa: CASSSTVNTEAFF
CDR3nt: TGTGCCAGCAGCTCCACCGTGAACACTGAAGCTTTCTTT